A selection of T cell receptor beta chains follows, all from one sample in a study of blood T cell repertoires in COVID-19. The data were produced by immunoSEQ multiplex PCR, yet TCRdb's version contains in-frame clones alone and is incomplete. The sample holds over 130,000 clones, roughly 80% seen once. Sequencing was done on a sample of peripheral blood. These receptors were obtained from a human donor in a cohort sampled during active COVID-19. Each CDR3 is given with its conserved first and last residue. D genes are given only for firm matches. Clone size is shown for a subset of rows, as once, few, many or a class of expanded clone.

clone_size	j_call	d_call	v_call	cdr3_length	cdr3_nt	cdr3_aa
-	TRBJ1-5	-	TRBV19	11	TGTGCCAGTAGTATCGGGGGGCCCCAGCATTTT	CASSIGGPQHF
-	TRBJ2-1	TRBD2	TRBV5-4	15	TGTGCCAGCAGCCTTGACCCTAGCGGACCCAATGAGCAGTTCTTC	CASSLDPSGPNEQFF
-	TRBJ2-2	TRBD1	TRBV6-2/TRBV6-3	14	TGTGCCAGCAGTTACCTGACAGGGGCCGGGGAGCTGTTTTTT	CASSYLTGAGELFF
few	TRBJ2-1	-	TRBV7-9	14	TGTGCCAGCAGCTTAAGCCTAGCAGGCAATGAGCAGTTCTTC	CASSLSLAGNEQFF
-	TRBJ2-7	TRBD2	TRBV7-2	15	TGTGCCAGCAGCTTATCGGGCGGGGGGGCCTACGAGCAGTACTTC	CASSLSGGGAYEQYF
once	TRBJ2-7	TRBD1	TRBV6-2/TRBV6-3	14	TGTGCCAGCAGCAATGGGGACAGTCACTACGAGCAGTACTTC	CASSNGDSHYEQYF
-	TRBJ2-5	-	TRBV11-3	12	TGTGCCAGCAGCTTAGACGCGGAGACCCAGTACTTC	CASSLDAETQYF
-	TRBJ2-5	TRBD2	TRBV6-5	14	TGTGCCAGCAGACTTGGGGGGGGTCAAGAGACCCAGTACTTC	CASRLGGGQETQYF
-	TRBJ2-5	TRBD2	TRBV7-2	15	TGTGCCAGCAGCTCTTTAGCGGGGGGGCAGGAGACCCAGTACTTC	CASSSLAGGQETQYF
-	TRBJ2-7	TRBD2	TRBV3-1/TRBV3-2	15	TGTGCCAGCAGCCAAGCTAGCGGCCTTCTTAACGAGCAGTACTTC	CASSQASGLLNEQYF
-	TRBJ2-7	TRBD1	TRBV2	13	TGTGCCAGCACCCCAGGGGGCCTGGGGGAGCAGTACTTC	CASTPGGLGEQYF
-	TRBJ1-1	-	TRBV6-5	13	TGTGCCAGCAAAAGGGAGGTGAACACTGAAGCTTTCTTT	CASKREVNTEAFF
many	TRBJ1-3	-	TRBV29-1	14	TGCAGCTTGCTGGGCGAGAGCTCTGGAAACACCATATATTTT	CSLLGESSGNTIYF
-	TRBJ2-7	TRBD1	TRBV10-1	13	TGCGCCAGCGGAGAACAGGGGGCGGGAGAGCAGTACTTC	CASGEQGAGEQYF
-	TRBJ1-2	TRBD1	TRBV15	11	TGTGCCAGGGACAGGGCGGACGGCTACACCTTC	CARDRADGYTF
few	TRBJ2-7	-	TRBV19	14	TGTGCCAGTAGTATAGACAGGGGCTCCTACGAGCAGTACTTC	CASSIDRGSYEQYF
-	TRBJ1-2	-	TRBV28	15	TGTGCCAGCAGTTCAGCCCAGGGCGGCGGCTATGGCTACACCTTC	CASSSAQGGGYGYTF
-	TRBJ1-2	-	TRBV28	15	TGTGCCAGCAGTTCGGACGGGACTATACACTATGGCTACACCTTC	CASSSDGTIHYGYTF
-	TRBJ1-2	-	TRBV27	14	TGTGCCAGCAGTTTGTCAGGGGTCACCTATGGCTACACCTTC	CASSLSGVTYGYTF
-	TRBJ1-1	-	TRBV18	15	TGTGCCAGCTCACCGCTGACAGTCGAGGACACTGAAGCTTTCTTT	CASSPLTVEDTEAFF
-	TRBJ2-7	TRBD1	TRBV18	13	TGTGCCAGCTCACCAACAGGGGGCTACGAGCAGTACTTC	CASSPTGGYEQYF
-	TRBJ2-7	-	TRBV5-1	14	TGCGCCAGCAGCTTGGGGGACACTACCTACGAGCAGTACTTC	CASSLGDTTYEQYF
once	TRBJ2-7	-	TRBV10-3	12	TGTGCCAGCAGCGGAGCTAACTACGAGCAGTACTTC	CASSGANYEQYF
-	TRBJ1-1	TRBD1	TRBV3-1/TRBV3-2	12	TGTGCCAGCAGGAGGACAGGTAGTGAAGCTTTCTTT	CASRRTGSEAFF